Listed below are T cell receptor beta chains from one sample, sequenced in a study of CD8 T cells in Susac syndrome. MiXCR was run by TCRdb on the immunoSEQ multiplex PCR reads, yielding one entry per CDR3 protein. This sample has fewer than 150,000 distinct CDR3 sequences, with nearly 95% found just once. The sequencing sample was made of CD4+ T cells from PBMCs. These receptors all stem from a human donor in good health. CDR3s include the opening cysteine and the closing phenylalanine or tryptophan. Fields, in order: CDR3 protein, CDR3 DNA, clone size, D gene, J gene, V gene. A D gene is named only where the DNA matches it firmly. Clone size is given for some rows only: seen once, a few or many times, or a class if the clone is expanded.

CASRDPGQGVYEQYF TGTGCCAGCAGGGATCCGGGACAGGGGGTCTACGAGCAGTACTTC - TRBD1 TRBJ2-7 TRBV6-5
CAWSGGQLSYEQYF TGTGCCTGGAGTGGGGGACAGCTATCCTACGAGCAGTACTTC - TRBD1 TRBJ2-7 TRBV30
CSVGTHEQYF TGCAGCGTTGGCACCCACGAGCAGTACTTC - - TRBJ2-7 TRBV29-1
CASSQGLGGATGNTIYF TGTGCCAGCAGCCAAGGCCTGGGGGGGGCAACGGGAAACACCATATATTTT - - TRBJ1-3 TRBV3-1
CASSYAYSGANVLTF TGTGCCAGCAGTTACGCCTACTCTGGGGCCAACGTCCTGACTTTC - - TRBJ2-6 TRBV6-2/TRBV6-3
CASSLNGGGLQETQYF TGTGCCAGCAGCTTAAATGGAGGCGGGCTCCAAGAGACCCAGTACTTC - - TRBJ2-5 TRBV11-1
CASSYSGDSAFF TGTGCCAGCAGTTACTCGGGGGACAGCGCTTTCTTT - TRBD1 TRBJ1-1 TRBV6-5
CASSQVEGQPQHF TGTGCCAGCAGCCAAGTAGAGGGACAGCCCCAGCATTTT - - TRBJ1-5 TRBV3-1
CASNRDRRPTEAFF TGTGCCAGCAACCGGGACAGGAGGCCCACTGAAGCTTTCTTT - TRBD1 TRBJ1-1 TRBV12-3/TRBV12-4
CASSVFPSAAGELFF TGTGCCAGCAGCGTATTTCCTAGCGCGGCCGGGGAGCTGTTTTTT - - TRBJ2-2 TRBV9
CSARGDNLSGNTIYF TGCAGTGCTAGAGGTGATAATCTCTCTGGAAACACCATATATTTT - - TRBJ1-3 TRBV20-1
CSAKLQGAGTEAFF TGCAGCGCTAAACTACAGGGGGCTGGAACTGAAGCTTTCTTT - TRBD1 TRBJ1-1 TRBV29-1
CASSHSSTGYGANVLTF TGTGCCAGCAGCCACAGCTCGACAGGGTATGGGGCCAACGTCCTGACTTTC - TRBD1 TRBJ2-6 TRBV3-1
CASSFARGGETQYF TGTGCCAGCAGCTTCGCTAGGGGGGGGGAGACCCAGTACTTC - - TRBJ2-5 TRBV7-2
CASSPGGGAYTGELFF TGTGCCAGCAGCCCGGGGGGCGGGGCCTACACCGGGGAGCTGTTTTTT - - TRBJ2-2 TRBV3-1
CSVRSTGGEQFF TGCAGCGTGAGGAGCACCGGGGGCGAGCAGTTCTTC - - TRBJ2-1 TRBV29-1
CASSSGSLTGTLSGANVLTF TGCGCCAGCAGCTCCGGGTCCCTCACAGGAACTCTCTCTGGGGCCAACGTCCTGACTTTC - - TRBJ2-6 TRBV5-1
CASSLRTSATGELFF TGTGCCAGCAGCTTAAGGACTAGCGCCACCGGGGAGCTGTTTTTT - TRBD2 TRBJ2-2 TRBV7-2
CASALGSNQPQHF TGTGCTAGTGCCCTGGGCAGCAATCAGCCCCAGCATTTT once - TRBJ1-5 TRBV12-5
CASSMGPGANTEAFF TGTGCCAGTAGTATGGGCCCCGGGGCGAACACTGAAGCTTTCTTT - - TRBJ1-1 TRBV19
CASSLEAWAGEAGNEQFF TGTGCCAGCAGCTTAGAGGCATGGGCGGGAGAGGCGGGCAATGAGCAGTTCTTC - TRBD2 TRBJ2-1 TRBV7-6
CASSEGNLYYGYTF TGTGCCAGCAGTGAGGGCAACCTCTACTATGGCTACACCTTC - - TRBJ1-2 TRBV6-1
CASSPWTGNEQYF TGTGCCAGCAGTCCCTGGACAGGGAACGAGCAGTACTTC - TRBD1 TRBJ2-7 TRBV27
CASSYDGSSYNEQFF TGTGCCAGCAGCTACGACGGGAGCTCCTACAATGAGCAGTTCTTC - - TRBJ2-1 TRBV5-4
CASSTLAGQTQYF TGTGCCAGCAGCACCCTAGCGGGCCAAACGCAGTATTTT - TRBD2 TRBJ2-3 TRBV3-1
CASSAWLESNEQFF TGTGCCAGCAGTGCGTGGCTAGAGAGCAATGAGCAGTTCTTC - - TRBJ2-1 TRBV2
CASSGLAGTYEQYF TGTGCCAGCAGCGGCCTAGCGGGTACCTACGAGCAGTACTTC once TRBD2 TRBJ2-7 TRBV3-1
CASSWGQGADSPLHF TGTGCCAGCAGTTGGGGACAGGGGGCAGATTCACCCCTCCACTTT - TRBD1 TRBJ1-6 TRBV12-3/TRBV12-4
CASSVQLVPDTQYF TGTGCCAGCAGCGTTCAACTAGTTCCGGATACGCAGTATTTT - - TRBJ2-3 TRBV9
CSVWTPSSGANVLTF TGCAGCGTATGGACACCAAGCTCTGGGGCCAACGTCCTGACTTTC - - TRBJ2-6 TRBV29-1
CASSLGDRAKETQYF TGTGCCAGCAGCTTAGGTGACAGGGCGAAAGAGACCCAGTACTTC - TRBD1 TRBJ2-5 TRBV7-9
CASSLSRPRRRRRYSNQPQHF TGCGCCAGCAGCTTGAGCCGCCCGAGGAGACGGCGAAGATATAGCAATCAGCCCCAGCATTTT - - TRBJ1-5 TRBV5-1
CASSLHSGRAIRGEQYF TGTGCCAGCAGCCTCCATAGCGGGAGGGCCATACGAGGGGAGCAGTACTTC - TRBD2 TRBJ2-7 TRBV7-2
CASSSRREVNQPQHF TGTGCCAGCAGCTCCCGCAGGGAGGTCAATCAGCCCCAGCATTTT - - TRBJ1-5 TRBV5-6
CASSPTSGRGNEQFF TGTGCCAGCTCACCGACTAGCGGGAGAGGCAATGAGCAGTTCTTC - TRBD2 TRBJ2-1 TRBV18
CASSQDRAGGYNEQFF TGCGCCAGCAGCCAAGACCGGGCAGGGGGCTACAATGAGCAGTTCTTC - TRBD1 TRBJ2-1 TRBV4-1
CATGTSNTGELFF TGTGCCACCGGGACATCGAACACCGGGGAGCTGTTTTTT - - TRBJ2-2 TRBV24-1
CASSSGLAGEQYF TGCGCCAGCAGCTCGGGACTAGCGGGCGAGCAGTACTTC - TRBD2 TRBJ2-7 TRBV5-1
CASSVAGQGGETQYF TGTGCCAGCAGCGTAGCGGGACAGGGGGGGGAGACCCAGTACTTC - TRBD1 TRBJ2-5 TRBV9
CASTIGIDPQYF TGTGCCAGCACCATAGGTATAGATCCCCAGTACTTC once - TRBJ2-5 TRBV12-3/TRBV12-4
CASSLLGSSNTGELFF TGCGCCAGCAGCTTGCTGGGCAGTTCGAACACCGGGGAGCTGTTTTTT once - TRBJ2-2 TRBV5-1
CSVEVGIHAMGEQFF TGCAGCGTTGAAGTAGGGATCCATGCGATGGGTGAGCAGTTCTTC - - TRBJ2-1 TRBV29-1
CASSYAPGQVLGEQYF TGTGCCAGCAGCTACGCCCCGGGACAGGTGTTGGGCGAGCAGTACTTC - TRBD1 TRBJ2-7 TRBV3-1
CASSLWEAESTREQFF TGCGCCAGCAGCTTGTGGGAAGCGGAGTCTACCAGGGAGCAGTTCTTC - - TRBJ2-1 TRBV5-1